One and the same sample provided the 23 T cell receptor beta chains below, sequenced in a study of blood T cell repertoires in COVID-19 (TCRdb year 2020). Library construction relied on the immunoSEQ multiplex PCR assay. TCRdb stores this immuneACCESS table with in-frame sequences only. Part of the clones is absent; in the studies checked, under half of the shortfall reflects unresolved V genes, and no reason is known for the rest. Present in this sample are under 150,000 clones, around 81% of which were seen just once. The ten biggest clones cover approximately 4% of the sample. Sequencing was done on a sample of peripheral blood. The receptors stem from a woman aged 60-70 years with acute or convalescent COVID-19.

This chain joins TRBV14 and TRBJ2-2; the D gene is possibly TRBD2 (5 bases). The V and J ends lost 2 bases and 6 bases respectively, with 7 bases between them. Per the germline V gene, CDR1 is SGHDN and CDR2 is FVKESK. The CDR3 totals 13 residues. The CDR3 sequence is CASSQTRSGELFF. In nucleotides, the CDR3 is TGTGCCAGCAGCCAAACTAGGTCCGGGGAGCTGTTTTTT.

This clone was counted only a few times. The chain carries TRBV3-1 (or the pseudogene TRBV3-2) and TRBJ1-3; TRBD1 matches 7 bases. This CDR3 comprises 16 residues. Germline assignment: CDR1 LGHDT and CDR2 YNNKEL (reference sequence). Trimming at V came to 4 bases and at J to 1 base, leaving 7 bases not matched to a gene. CDR3 protein: CASSRGTVISGNTIYF. The DNA for the CDR3 is TGTGCCAGCAGCCGGGGGACAGTTATTTCTGGAAACACCATATATTTT.

This rearrangement joins TRBV5-1 to TRBJ1-4; D is possibly TRBD1 (6 bases). Trimming left V 0 bases short and J 7 bases short, with 13 bases between. Germline V gene lookup returns CDR1 SGHRS and CDR2 YFSETQ. This CDR3 comprises 15 residues. This chain's CDR3 is CASSLALGAGEKLFF. DNA for the CDR3: TGCGCCAGCAGCTTGGCGTTGGGGGCTGGTGAAAAACTGTTTTTT.

This clone occurred a few times. V is TRBV7-9 and J is TRBJ2-7; D call uncertain. The CDR3 consists of 12 residues. CDR1 is SEHNR and CDR2 is FQNEAQ in the germline V gene (reference sequence). Trimming took off 6 bases at V and 5 bases at J, with 11 bases between the two ends. Written as DNA, the CDR3 is TGTGCCAGCAGTACCGACTCTGACGAGCAGTACTTC. This gives the protein CASSTDSDEQYF.

The chain carries TRBV11-3 and TRBJ2-1; no definite D call. The CDR3 loop spans 13 amino acids. Germline CDR1 and CDR2: SGHNT and YENEEA. Trimming cost V 4 bases and J 10 bases, with 14 bases left between them. CDR3 protein: CASSSSSDGEQFF. The CDR3 nucleotides read TGTGCCAGCAGCTCTTCTAGTGATGGGGAGCAGTTCTTC.

The chain recombines TRBV28 with TRBJ2-7, with 8 bases matching TRBD1. In germline, CDR1 is MDHEN, CDR2 SYDVKM. The CDR3 consists of 14 residues. Trimming took 3 bases from V and 5 from J; bases not matched to a gene: 6. This chain's CDR3 is CASSLQGAYHEQYF. In DNA, the CDR3 is TGTGCCAGCAGTTTGCAGGGGGCCTACCACGAGCAGTACTTC.

The chain employs TRBV12-3 or TRBV12-4 and TRBJ1-3; tentatively, D is TRBD1 (6 bases). V dropped 3 bases and J dropped 8 bases, with 11 bases sitting between them. The CDR3 is 13 residues long. CDR3 DNA: TGTGCCAGCAGTTTTTGGGGGCGAGACACCATATATTTT. This translates into CASSFWGRDTIYF.

The chain carries TRBV7-8 and TRBJ2-3, with 9 bases aligning to TRBD1. Germline assignment: CDR1 SGHVS and CDR2 FQNEAQ. The ends lost 7 bases at V and 2 bases at J; junction bases unmatched: 7. The length of the CDR3 is 15 residues. CDR3 nucleotides: TGTGCCAGCACACGGACAGGGGCAATCACAGATACGCAGTATTTT. It translates to CASTRTGAITDTQYF.

This clone was recorded a few times. J is TRBJ2-3 and V is TRBV5-1; D possibly corresponds to TRBD1 (6 bases). This CDR3 contains 15 residues. Germline values: CDR1 SGHRS, CDR2 YFSETQ. Trimming pared 7 bases from V and 0 bases from J, leaving 15 bases between. This CDR3 reads CASRITGLSTDTQYF. CDR3 nucleotides: TGCGCCAGCCGTATAACAGGGCTTAGCACAGATACGCAGTATTTT.

This clone was seen only once. The rearrangement joins TRBV11-1 to TRBJ2-5; D may be TRBD2 (5 bases). Germline CDR1 and CDR2: SGHAT and FQDESV (reference sequence). V was clipped by 5 bases and J by 4 bases, with 17 bases between them. The CDR3 runs to 15 residues. CDR3 sequence reads: CASSLTDSSIETQYF. CDR3 DNA sequence: TGTGCCAGCAGCCTGACGGACTCCTCTATAGAGACCCAGTACTTC.

The chain employs TRBV27 and TRBJ1-4, with no clear D. The length of the CDR3 is 16 residues. Trimming cost V 2 bases and J 0 bases, with 10 bases left between them. CDR1 is MNHEY, CDR2 SMNVEV, per germline (reference sequence). CDR3 in amino acids: CASSLEGAATNEKLFF. In DNA, the CDR3 is TGTGCCAGCAGTTTAGAAGGAGCTGCAACTAATGAAAAACTGTTTTTT. Variable domain in full (rest from reference TRBV27 and TRBJ1-4): EAQVTQNPRYLITVTGKKLTVTCSQNMNHEYMSWYRQDPGLGLRQIYYSMNVEVTDKGDVPEGYKVSRKEKRNFPLILESPSPNQTSLYFCASSLEGAATNEKLFFGSGTQLSVL.

The CDR3: CASSQGSGPTEAFF. The CDR3 nucleotides read TGTGCCAGCAGCCAAGGTTCAGGGCCCACTGAAGCTTTCTTT. This rearrangement joins TRBV3-1 (or the pseudogene TRBV3-2) to TRBJ1-1; D possibly corresponds to TRBD1 (5 bases). CDR1 and CDR2 (germline): LGHDT, YNNKEL (reference sequence). There are 14 residues in the CDR3. Between the trimmed V and J ends, which lost 1 base and 4 bases, there was a span of 10 bases.

The chain uses TRBV28 and TRBJ2-1; D may be TRBD1 (5 bases). The CDR3 extends over 15 amino acids. Trimming stripped 1 base from V and 3 bases from J, with 10 bases between. The germline gives CDR1 MDHEN, CDR2 SYDVKM. CDR3 loop: CASSLSGSLYNEQFF. DNA of the CDR3: TGTGCCAGCAGTTTATCAGGGTCCCTCTACAATGAGCAGTTCTTC.

This chain uses TRBV3-1 (or the pseudogene TRBV3-2) with TRBJ1-1, with D possibly TRBD1 on 5 matching bases. CDR3 length equals 12 residues. V was shortened by 3 bases and J by 8 bases, with 10 bases between the two germline ends. Germline V gives CDR1 LGHDT, CDR2 YNNKEL (reference sequence). The CDR3 sequence is CASSHRQIEAFF. Written as DNA, the CDR3 is TGTGCCAGCAGCCACAGACAGATCGAAGCTTTCTTT.

The V gene is TRBV27, the J gene TRBJ1-1; D is uncertain. This CDR3 spans 13 amino acids. The ends were cut back, 5 bases at V and 0 bases at J, with 7 bases in the middle. Germline lookup yields CDR1 MNHEY and CDR2 SMNVEV (reference sequence). CDR3 region: CASSISVNTEAFF. CDR3 bases: TGTGCCAGCAGTATCTCAGTGAACACTGAAGCTTTCTTT.

J is TRBJ2-7 and V is TRBV6-1, with TRBD1 matching over 8 bases. The CDR3 runs to 15 residues. J gave up 5 bases and V 0 bases, and 6 bases lay outside the gene matches. Germline CDR1 is MNHNS and CDR2 is SASEGT. The DNA of the CDR3 is TGTGCCAGCAGTGAAGCCGAGACAGGGGAGGACGAGCAGTACTTC. Its translation: CASSEAETGEDEQYF.

The rearrangement joins TRBV5-6 to TRBJ2-7; D is ambiguous. Germline V gene lookup returns CDR1 SGHDT and CDR2 YYEEEE. The CDR3 contains 12 residues. V dropped 0 bases and J dropped 4 bases, with 5 bases sitting between them. The DNA of the CDR3 is TGTGCCAGCAGCTTGGTTTCGTACGAGCAGTACTTC. It translates to CASSLVSYEQYF.

V usage is TRBV28 and J usage is TRBJ2-1; weak D call: TRBD1 (5 bases). There are 14 residues in the CDR3. Deletions cut 3 bases from V and 2 bases from J, with 8 bases between. Germline V gene sequence: CDR1 MDHEN, CDR2 SYDVKM. CDR3 region: CASSFQGTYNEQFF. The CDR3 nucleotides read TGTGCCAGCAGTTTTCAGGGAACCTACAATGAGCAGTTCTTC.

The chain uses TRBV7-3 and TRBJ2-1, with D possibly TRBD2 on 5 matching bases. V lost 5 bases and J 3 bases, leaving 11 bases between the germline ends. Germline V gene sequence: CDR1 SGHTA, CDR2 FQGTGA. The CDR3 has 14 residues. Here the CDR3 DNA reads TGTGCCAGCAGCCTACCGGGAAGCTACAATGAGCAGTTCTTC. It codes for CASSLPGSYNEQFF.

This clone was recorded a few times. CDR3 nucleotide sequence: TGCGCCAGCAGCCAGACTAGCGGGAGTACAGATACGCAGTATTTT. Its translation is CASSQTSGSTDTQYF. This sequence joins TRBV4-3 and TRBJ2-3; 12 bases align to TRBD2. Germline V CDR1 and CDR2: LGHNA, YSLEER. This CDR3 is 15 amino acids long. Unmatched junction bases numbered 1, after V lost 3 bases and J lost 3 bases.

CDR3 coding DNA: TGTGCCAGCAGCTTTAGCGGTGGAGGCACCATATATTTT. The encoded protein is CASSFSGGGTIYF. This chain joins TRBV5-6 and TRBJ1-3; D is unclear. The length of the CDR3 is 13 residues. CDR1 SGHDT and CDR2 YYEEEE come from the germline V gene. V was shortened by 2 bases and J by 9 bases, with 12 bases between the two germline ends. Supplemented by reference TRBV5-6 and TRBJ1-3, the full variable domain reads DAGVTQSPTHLIKTRGQQVTLRCSPKSGHDTVSWYQQALGQGPQFIFQYYEEEERQRGNFPDRFSGHQFPNYSSELNVNALLLGDSALYLCASSFSGGGTIYFGEGSWLTVV.

This clone was counted between two and nine times. The chain has TRBV18 and TRBJ2-5; 9 bases map to TRBD1. CDR3 length: 15 amino acids. The V and J ends lost 2 bases and 2 bases, in that order; junction bases with no gene match: 3. Germline V CDR1 and CDR2: KGHSH, LQKENI. CDR3 DNA: TGTGCCAGCTCACCAAAGACAGGGGGGCAAGAGACCCAGTACTTC. Residues: CASSPKTGGQETQYF.

V and J are TRBV5-1 and TRBJ1-3; the D is unclear. The length of the CDR3 is 12 residues. Trimming cost V 4 bases and J 9 bases, with 11 bases left between them. Germline V gene sequence: CDR1 SGHRS, CDR2 YFSETQ. The CDR3 sequence: CASSPSEGTIYF. In DNA form, the CDR3 reads TGCGCCAGCAGCCCGAGCGAGGGCACCATATATTTT.